This T cell receptor (beta chain) came from a study of OX40 agonist ivuxolimab in advanced cancers. The overall study: Melanoma, hepatocellular carcinoma, head and neck or renal cell cancer occurred in dose-escalation patients. Two cutaneous melanoma patients and one hepatocellular carcinoma patient, three in all, had partial responses. Overall study results and limits: Both CD4+ and CD8+ T cell populations in blood had undergone clonal expansion by week 6 at 0.1 to 3.0 mg/kg.

Using immunoSEQ multiplex PCR, the repertoire was profiled, and TCRdb retains in-frame clones only, with some absent. There are more than 55,000 clones in the sample; approximately 80% occur only once, and approximately 4.5% lies in the top ten. This clone was recorded once. Its antigen remains unknown. Collection of blood occurred at baseline, at cycle 4 day 1, and at cycle 7 day 1. The receptor was derived from an adult with an advanced solid tumor such as melanoma, head and neck, liver or kidney cancer. Specimen: CD4+ or CD8+ T cells sorted from blood, collected in a trial of the OX40 agonist ivuxolimab.

CDR3 nucleotides: TGTGCCAGCAGTTTACTGGCGGGAGCAATCCAAGAGACCCAGTACTTC. It encodes CASSLLAGAIQETQYF. This chain joins TRBV28 and TRBJ2-5; TRBD2 aligns across 7 bases. Germline lookup yields CDR1 MDHEN and CDR2 SYDVKM. CDR3 length: 16 amino acids. After removal of 2 bases from V and 1 base from J, the junction contained 7 bases not matched to a gene.